This T cell receptor beta chain comes out of a study of shared clonotypes between healthy human individuals. Points on this clone: The antigen remains unidentified.

V gave up 1 base and J gave up 7 bases, with 17 bases separating them. CDR3 length: 15 amino acids. The V gene's germline CDR1 is SGHVS and CDR2 FQNEAQ. Every contributor of samples was a Caucasian grown-up residing in Nashville, Tennessee. The protocol was immunoSEQ multiplex PCR, while the TCRdb copy is restricted to in-frame clones and leaves out a portion. The sample records about 2.4 million clones, over 85% being singletons. Whole-study results and caveats: Several donors had 5% to 6.5% of their naive CD4 clonotypes in common.

The clonotype originates from a man aged 18 to 30 in good health. Some clones in this sample may be carry-over from other donors' samples. Sequencing used naive CD4+ T cells from PBMCs. This sample's subset: CD45RA+ positively selected. This sequence joins TRBV7-8 and TRBJ2-7; tentatively, D is TRBD1 (6 bases). Here the CDR3 reads CASSLGQGPRVEQYF. CDR3 nucleotide sequence: TGTGCCAGCAGCTTAGGTCAGGGGCCCAGGGTGGAGCAGTACTTC.